This T cell receptor (beta chain) appears in the sequencing data of a study of blood T cell repertoires in COVID-19. Measured with immunoSEQ multiplex PCR; TCRdb has only the in-frame clones, and not every one. The profile shows fewer than 250,000 clones, around 88% of them singletons. The sequencing sample was made of PBMCs or T cells enriched from blood (not recorded which). The TCR comes from a woman between 45 and 60 years old who had recovered from COVID-19.

The CDR3 DNA sequence: TGCGCCAGCAGCCTAGCAGGGCATACTGGAAACACCATATATTTT. Translated: CASSLAGHTGNTIYF. This sequence joins TRBV4-1 and TRBJ1-3; tentative D call: TRBD1 (5 bases). Per the germline V gene, CDR1 is MGHRA and CDR2 is YSYEKL. The CDR3 has 15 amino acids. The V gene lost 4 bases and the J gene lost 2 bases, with 12 bases spanning the gap.